This T cell receptor (beta chain) was recovered during a study of OX40 agonist ivuxolimab in advanced cancers. Turning to the study itself: Ivuxolimab, an agonist antibody against OX40 (CD134), was given to patients.

Profiled with immunoSEQ multiplex PCR; TCRdb holds only in-frame clones, not every one. The sample comprises around 94,000 clones, roughly 90% of which are singletons, and 3% to 4% rests with the top ten. This sequence originates from an adult with an advanced solid tumor such as melanoma, head and neck, liver or kidney cancer. Sequences were derived from CD4+ or CD8+ T cells sorted from blood, sampled in a trial of the OX40 agonist ivuxolimab.

The CDR3 reads CASSSPTYPGMNTEAFF. The CDR3 nucleotides read TGTGCCAGCAGTTCCCCCACTTACCCCGGCATGAACACTGAAGCTTTCTTT. The chain employs TRBV28 and TRBJ1-1; D is unclear. CDR1 and CDR2 from the germline V gene are MDHEN and SYDVKM. V lost 4 bases and J 0 bases, leaving 18 bases between the germline ends. The CDR3 sequence is 17 residues long. The entire variable domain, with the rest obtained from reference TRBV28 and TRBJ1-1, is as follows: DVKVTQSSRYLVKRTGEKVFLECVQDMDHENMFWYRQDPGLGLRLIYFSYDVKMKEKGDIPEGYSVSREKKERFSLILESASTNQTSMYLCASSSPTYPGMNTEAFFGQGTRLTVV.